A single sample is the source of the 13 T cell receptor beta chains below, sequenced in a study of Tregs in tolerant kidney transplant recipients. Assay used: immunoSEQ multiplex PCR; TCRdb lists only in-frame clones, some missing. This table has some 90,000 clones, approximately 94% appearing once. The sequenced material came from CD8+ T cells from blood. These receptors all come from a human donor in good health.

This chain joins TRBV2 and TRBJ2-7; 9 positions agree with TRBD1. V lost 2 bases, J lost 2 bases, and 4 bases stayed unmatched. Per germline, CDR1 SNHLY and CDR2 FYNNEI. This CDR3 spans 15 amino acids. The CDR3 reads CASSEWTGAPYEQYF. Written as DNA, the CDR3 is TGTGCCAGCAGTGAATGGACAGGGGCTCCCTACGAGCAGTACTTC. Supplemented by reference TRBV2 and TRBJ2-7, the full variable domain reads EPEVTQTPSHQVTQMGQEVILRCVPISNHLYFYWYRQILGQKVEFLVSFYNNEISEKSEIFDDQFSVERPDGSNFTLKIRSTKLEDSAMYFCASSEWTGAPYEQYFGPGTRLTVT.

The chain couples TRBV5-4 to TRBJ1-3; D is undetermined. Germline V gene sequence: CDR1 SGHNT, CDR2 YYREEE (reference sequence). With 2 bases removed from V and 4 bases from J, the gap between germline ends came to 10 bases. The CDR3 contains 14 residues. The CDR3 protein is CASSFQAGGNTIYF. The CDR3 DNA sequence: TGTGCCAGCAGCTTTCAGGCGGGGGGAAACACCATATATTTT.

This chain links TRBV27 with TRBJ1-4, with 7 bases matching TRBD1. CDR3 length: 15 residues. Germline CDR1 MNHEY, CDR2 SMNVEV (reference sequence). Trimming took 3 bases from V and 7 from J; bases not matched to a gene: 8. The CDR3 region is CASSFRTGGVEKLFF. The DNA for the CDR3 is TGTGCCAGCAGTTTTCGGACAGGAGGGGTTGAAAAACTGTTTTTT.

The J gene is TRBJ1-1, the V gene TRBV28; D is unclear. The V end lost 4 bases, the J end lost 1 base, and 13 bases lay between the germline ends. In germline, CDR1 is MDHEN, CDR2 SYDVKM. This CDR3 is built from 15 residues. The CDR3 DNA sequence: TGTGCCAGCAGTTCTATCAATATGCGGAACACTGAAGCTTTCTTT. Translating gives CASSSINMRNTEAFF.

The gene calls are TRBV7-9 and TRBJ1-1; D is unclear. The CDR3 length is 14 residues. Germline-derived CDR1 and CDR2 are SEHNR and FQNEAQ (reference sequence). Between the trimmed V and J ends, which lost 4 bases and 8 bases, there was a span of 17 bases. CDR3 sequence reads: CASSSEQHPIEAFF. DNA for the CDR3: TGTGCCAGCAGCTCGGAACAGCACCCCATCGAAGCTTTCTTT.

This chain connects TRBV10-2 to TRBJ2-3, with TRBD1 matching 8 bases. The germline V gene encodes CDR1 WSHSY and CDR2 SAAADI. With V trimmed by 7 bases and J by 4 bases, 4 bases remained unmatched. This CDR3 has 13 amino acids. The CDR3 here is CASTWTGPDTQYF. The CDR3 DNA sequence: TGCGCCAGCACCTGGACAGGGCCAGATACGCAGTATTTT.

The CDR3 DNA follows: TGTGCCAGCAGCTTGCCATCTTCTAATGAGCAGTTCTTC. Translating gives CASSLPSSNEQFF. This chain connects TRBV5-5 to TRBJ2-1; D unclear. CDR1 is SGHKS, CDR2 YYEKEE, per germline (reference sequence). The CDR3 covers 13 residues. Between the trimmed V and J ends, which lost 1 base and 7 bases, there was a span of 9 bases.

This clone showed up just a few times. The chain links TRBV21-1 to TRBJ1-1. TRBV21-1 represents a pseudogene. The CDR3 runs 16 residues. This chain's CDR3 is CASSKARGCQNTEAFF. In DNA form, the CDR3 reads TGTGCCAGCAGCAAAGCGCGAGGGTGCCAAAACACTGAAGCTTTCTTT.

The V call is TRBV15, the J call TRBJ2-1; D could derive from TRBD1 or TRBD2 (5 bases each). The V end lost 5 bases, the J end lost 0 bases, and 17 bases lay between the germline ends. CDR1 is LNHNV and CDR2 is YYDKDF in the germline V gene (reference sequence). The CDR3 extends over 17 amino acids. The CDR3 region is CATSQFGTRSSYNEQFF. For the CDR3, the DNA is TGTGCCACCAGCCAATTCGGGACCCGCAGCTCCTACAATGAGCAGTTCTTC.

The chain uses TRBV11-2 and TRBJ2-3, with a tentative D call TRBD1 (5 bases). The CDR3 has 18 residues. With 1 base removed from V and 1 base from J, the gap between germline ends came to 18 bases. CDR1 SGHAT and CDR2 FQNNGV come from the germline V gene. CDR3 residues: CASSLAPAMGLGTDTQYF. The DNA for the CDR3 is TGTGCCAGCAGCTTAGCCCCGGCAATGGGGCTAGGCACAGATACGCAGTATTTT.

The V gene is TRBV18, the J gene TRBJ2-7, with TRBD2 matching 7 bases. The CDR3 is 12 residues long. The V gene end was trimmed by 5 bases and the J gene end by 9 bases; junction bases not matched to a gene: 7. The V gene's germline CDR1 is KGHSH and CDR2 LQKENI. This CDR3 is CASSEGPGGQYF. The CDR3 DNA follows: TGTGCCAGCTCAGAGGGACCGGGGGGGCAGTACTTC.

V usage is TRBV30 and J usage is TRBJ1-2, with D perhaps TRBD1 (5 bases). Per germline, CDR1 GTSNPN and CDR2 SVGIG (reference sequence). This CDR3 has 13 amino acids. The germline V and J ends were trimmed by 0 bases and 0 bases, with 5 bases remaining between them. CDR3 sequence (DNA): TGTGCCTGGAGTGTAGGGGCTAACTATGGCTACACCTTC. Protein: CAWSVGANYGYTF.

This sequence joins TRBV4-1 and TRBJ1-5; D possibly corresponds to TRBD1 (5 bases). From germline, CDR1 is MGHRA and CDR2 YSYEKL. CDR3 length equals 16 residues. The V end was cut by 3 bases, the J end by 1 base, with 13 bases between. The CDR3 DNA reads as TGCGCCAGCAGCCATGCCTTAGGGGAGAGCAATCAGCCCCAGCATTTT. Translation gives CASSHALGESNQPQHF.